This T cell receptor (beta chain) is from a study of blood T cell repertoires in COVID-19. V lost 3 bases, J lost 4 bases, and 10 bases stayed unmatched. CDR3 length: 18 amino acids. From germline, CDR1 is KGHSH and CDR2 LQKENI. The repertoire was sequenced with immunoSEQ multiplex PCR; TCRdb's copy has only in-frame clones and lacks some. The table lists around 93,000 clones, about nine tenths of them singletons. Patients from Seattle were sampled longitudinally, starting during active infection. The rearrangement uses TRBV18 and TRBJ2-7; 15 nucleotides align to TRBD2. Sequenced material: peripheral blood. The sequence derives from a man aged 18 to 30 with COVID-19, enrolled during active disease. This chain's CDR3 is CASSPRTSGRALMYEQYF. The CDR3 region has the DNA TGTGCCAGCTCACCTAGGACTAGCGGGAGGGCCTTGATGTACGAGCAGTACTTC.